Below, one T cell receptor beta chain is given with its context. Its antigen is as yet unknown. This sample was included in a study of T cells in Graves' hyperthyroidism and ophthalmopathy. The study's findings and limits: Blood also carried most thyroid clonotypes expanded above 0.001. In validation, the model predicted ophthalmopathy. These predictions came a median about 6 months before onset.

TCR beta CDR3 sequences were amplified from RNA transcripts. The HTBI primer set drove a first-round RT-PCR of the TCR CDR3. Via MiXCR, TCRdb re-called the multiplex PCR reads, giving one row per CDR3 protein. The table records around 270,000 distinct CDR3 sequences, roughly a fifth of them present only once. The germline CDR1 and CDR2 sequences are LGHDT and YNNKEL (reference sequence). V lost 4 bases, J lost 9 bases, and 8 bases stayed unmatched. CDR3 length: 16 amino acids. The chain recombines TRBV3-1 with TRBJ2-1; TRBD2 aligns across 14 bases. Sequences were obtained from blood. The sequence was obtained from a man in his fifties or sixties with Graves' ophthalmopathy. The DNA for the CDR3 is TGTGCCAGCAGCCCCCCGGGACTAGCGGGAGCCAGTGAGCAGTTCTTC. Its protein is CASSPPGLAGASEQFF.